Described below is a single T cell receptor beta chain sequence and its context. This sample is part of a study of blood T cell repertoires in COVID-19. Study as a whole: The United States, Italy and Spain supplied acute and convalescent COVID-19 samples. PBMCs, B-cell-depleted T cells, or T cells were the source of the cDNA or gDNA that made up the material.

Per the study methods: Reference gene primer amplification gave estimated nucleated cell counts. TCRdb's copy holds only in-frame clones and misses some; the assay was immunoSEQ multiplex PCR. V, J and clone size were drawn from that table, and D and trimming were deduced from the DNA. This table has around 100,000 clones, about nine tenths appearing once. V was cut by 5 bases and J by 7 bases, with 12 bases left in between. Germline CDR1 and CDR2: WNHNN and SYGVQD (reference sequence). The CDR3 spans 13 residues. The genes are TRBV10-1 and TRBJ2-1, with D possibly TRBD2 on 6 matching bases. The receptor comes from a man aged 45-65 years with acute or convalescent COVID-19. Sequences were obtained from peripheral blood. Here the CDR3 reads CASSPGSLNEQFF. The CDR3 nucleotides are TGCGCCAGCAGTCCCGGGAGCTTGAATGAGCAGTTCTTC.